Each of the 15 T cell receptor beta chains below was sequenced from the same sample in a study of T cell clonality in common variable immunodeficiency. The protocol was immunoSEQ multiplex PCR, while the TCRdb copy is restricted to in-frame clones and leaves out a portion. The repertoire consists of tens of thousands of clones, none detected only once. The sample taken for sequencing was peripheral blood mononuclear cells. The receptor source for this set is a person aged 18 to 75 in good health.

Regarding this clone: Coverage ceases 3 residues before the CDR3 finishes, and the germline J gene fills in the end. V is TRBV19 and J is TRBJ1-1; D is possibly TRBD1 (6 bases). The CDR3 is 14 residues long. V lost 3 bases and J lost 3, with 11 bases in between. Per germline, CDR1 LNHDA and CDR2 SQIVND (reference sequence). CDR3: CASSITGSDTEAFF. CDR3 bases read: TGTGCCAGTAGTATTACAGGGAGTGACACTGAA. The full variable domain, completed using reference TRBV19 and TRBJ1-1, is DGGITQSPKYLFRKEGQNVTLSCEQNLNHDAMYWYRQDPGQGLRLIYYSQIVNDFQKGDIAEGYSVSREKKESFPLTVTSAQKNPTAFYLCASSITGSDTEAFFGQGTRLTVV.

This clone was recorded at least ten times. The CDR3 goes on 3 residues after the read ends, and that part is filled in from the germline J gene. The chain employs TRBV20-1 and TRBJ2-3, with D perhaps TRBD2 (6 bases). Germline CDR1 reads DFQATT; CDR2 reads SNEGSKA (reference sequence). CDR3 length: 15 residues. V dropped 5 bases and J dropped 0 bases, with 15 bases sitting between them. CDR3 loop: CSALAGSGSTDTQYF. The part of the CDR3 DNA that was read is TGCAGTGCTCTGGCGGGGAGCGGTAGCACAGATACG.

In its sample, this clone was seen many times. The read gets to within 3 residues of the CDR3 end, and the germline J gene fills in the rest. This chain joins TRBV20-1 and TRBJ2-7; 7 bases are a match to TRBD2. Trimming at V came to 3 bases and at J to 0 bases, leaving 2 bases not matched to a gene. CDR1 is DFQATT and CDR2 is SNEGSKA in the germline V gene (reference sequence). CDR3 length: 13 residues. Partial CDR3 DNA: TGCAGTGCTAGTAGCGGGTACTCCTACGAG. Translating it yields CSASSGYSYE. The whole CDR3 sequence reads CSASSGYSYEQYF.

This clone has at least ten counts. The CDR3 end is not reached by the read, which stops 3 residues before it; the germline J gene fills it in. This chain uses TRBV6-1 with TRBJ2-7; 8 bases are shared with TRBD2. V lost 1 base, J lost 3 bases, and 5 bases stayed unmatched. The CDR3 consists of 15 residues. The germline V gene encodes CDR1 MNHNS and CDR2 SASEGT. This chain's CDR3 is CASSEGGSGIYEQYF. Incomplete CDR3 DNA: TGTGCCAGCAGTGAAGGCGGTAGCGGGATCTACGAG.

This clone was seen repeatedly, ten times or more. Incomplete CDR3 DNA: TGTGCCAGCAGTGTCTCCGGGACAGGAAACTATGGC. It codes for CASSVSGTGNYG. The whole CDR3 sequence reads CASSVSGTGNYGYTF. The V gene is TRBV6-4, the J gene TRBJ1-2; the match to TRBD1 covers 8 bases. Read sequence stops 3 residues before the CDR3 end, and the germline J gene provides the missing end. The CDR3 sequence is 15 residues long. J was trimmed by 2 bases and V by 4 bases; bases with no gene match: 6. Germline V gene lookup returns CDR1 MRHNA and CDR2 SNTAGT.

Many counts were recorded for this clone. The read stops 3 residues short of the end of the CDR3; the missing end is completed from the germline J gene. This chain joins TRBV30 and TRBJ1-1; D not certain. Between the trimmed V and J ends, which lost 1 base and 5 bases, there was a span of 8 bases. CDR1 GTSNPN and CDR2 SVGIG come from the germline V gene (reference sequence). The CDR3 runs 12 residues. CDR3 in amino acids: CAWSAPGTEAFF. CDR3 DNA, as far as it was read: TGTGCCTGGAGTGCCCCGGGGACTGAA.

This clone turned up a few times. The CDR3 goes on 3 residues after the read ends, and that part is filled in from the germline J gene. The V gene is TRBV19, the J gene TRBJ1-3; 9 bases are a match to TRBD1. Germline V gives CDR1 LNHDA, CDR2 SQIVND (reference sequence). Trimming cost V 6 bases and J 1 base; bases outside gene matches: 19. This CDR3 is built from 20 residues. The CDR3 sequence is CASRVRPGQGQITSGNTIYF. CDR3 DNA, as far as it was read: TGTGCCAGTAGGGTTCGTCCGGGACAGGGACAAATTACTTCTGGAAACACC.

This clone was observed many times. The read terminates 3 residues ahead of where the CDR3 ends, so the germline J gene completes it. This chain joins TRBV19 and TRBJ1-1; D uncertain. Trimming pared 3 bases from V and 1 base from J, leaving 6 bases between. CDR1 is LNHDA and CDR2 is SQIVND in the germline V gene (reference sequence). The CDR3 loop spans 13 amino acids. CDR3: CASSMLANTEAFF. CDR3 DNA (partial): TGTGCCAGTAGTATGTTGGCGAACACTGAA.

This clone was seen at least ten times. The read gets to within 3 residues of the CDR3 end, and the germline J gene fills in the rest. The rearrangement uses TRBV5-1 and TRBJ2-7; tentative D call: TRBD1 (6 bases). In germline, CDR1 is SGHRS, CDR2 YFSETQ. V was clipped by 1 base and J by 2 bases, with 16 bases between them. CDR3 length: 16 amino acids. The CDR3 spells CASSLSRGWEPYEQYF. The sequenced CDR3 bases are TGCGCCAGCAGCTTGTCGAGGGGGTGGGAACCCTACGAG.

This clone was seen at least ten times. The CDR3 sequence: CASSPRAGDTDTQYF. CDR3 bases read: TGTGCCAGCAGCCCAAGGGCGGGGGACACAGATACG. The chain combines TRBV7-2 with TRBJ2-3; 7 bases map to TRBD2. The sequenced fragment ends 3 residues before the CDR3 boundary, so the rest is inferred from the germline J gene. This CDR3 is 15 amino acids long. Germline trimming cut 5 bases from V and 2 bases from J; bases unmatched to any gene: 7. Germline V gene lookup returns CDR1 SGHTA and CDR2 FQGNSA.

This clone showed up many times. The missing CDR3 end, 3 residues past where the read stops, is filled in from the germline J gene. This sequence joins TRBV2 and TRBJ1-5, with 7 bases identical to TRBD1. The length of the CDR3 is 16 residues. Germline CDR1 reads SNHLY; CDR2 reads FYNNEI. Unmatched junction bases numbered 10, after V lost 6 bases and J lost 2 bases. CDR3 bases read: TGTGCCAGCAGCGAACCTCAGGGGGGAGGCAATCAGCCC. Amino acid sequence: CASSEPQGGGNQP. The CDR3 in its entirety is CASSEPQGGGNQPQHF.

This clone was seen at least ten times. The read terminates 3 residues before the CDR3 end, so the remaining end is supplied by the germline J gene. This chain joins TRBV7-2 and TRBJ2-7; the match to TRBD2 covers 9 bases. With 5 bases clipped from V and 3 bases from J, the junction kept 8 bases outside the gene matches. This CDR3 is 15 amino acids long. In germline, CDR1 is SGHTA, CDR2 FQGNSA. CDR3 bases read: TGTGCCAGCAGCCAGGGGGGGACTAGCTTCTACGAG. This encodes CASSQGGTSFYE. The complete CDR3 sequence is CASSQGGTSFYEQYF. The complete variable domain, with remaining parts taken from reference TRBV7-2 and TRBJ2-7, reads GAGVSQSPSNKVTEKGKDVELRCDPISGHTALYWYRQSLGQGLEFLIYFQGNSAPDKSGLPSDRFSAERTGGSVSTLTIQRTQQEDSAVYLCASSQGGTSFYEQYFGPGTRLTVT.

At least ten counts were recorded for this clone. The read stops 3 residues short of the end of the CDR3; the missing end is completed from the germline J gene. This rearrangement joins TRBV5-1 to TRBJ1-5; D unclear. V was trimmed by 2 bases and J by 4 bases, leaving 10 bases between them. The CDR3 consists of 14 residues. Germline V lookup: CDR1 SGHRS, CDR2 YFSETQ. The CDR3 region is CASSLGQDNQPQHF. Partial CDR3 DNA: TGCGCCAGCAGCTTAGGGCAGGATAATCAGCCC.

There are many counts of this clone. The CDR3 spells CAIKSGGADTQYF. The DNA read from the CDR3 is TGTGCCATCAAGTCGGGGGGCGCAGATACG. This sequence joins TRBV10-3 and TRBJ2-3; D may be TRBD2 (7 bases). Sequencing ends 3 residues short of the CDR3 end; the germline J gene provides the rest. The CDR3 spans 13 residues. V lost 7 bases and J lost 4, with 12 bases in between. Germline V gene lookup returns CDR1 ENHRY and CDR2 SYGVKD.

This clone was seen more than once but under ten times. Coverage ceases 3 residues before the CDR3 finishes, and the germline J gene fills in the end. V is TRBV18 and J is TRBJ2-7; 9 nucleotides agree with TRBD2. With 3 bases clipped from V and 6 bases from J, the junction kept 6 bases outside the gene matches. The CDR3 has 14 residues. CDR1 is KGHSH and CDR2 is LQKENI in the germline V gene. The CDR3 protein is CASSPASGIPEQYF. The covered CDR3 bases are TGTGCCAGCTCACCGGCTAGCGGGATCCCCGAG.